This TCR beta chain was observed in a study of T cell responses to AZD1222 COVID-19 vaccine. Study conclusions and caveats: The study found Spike-specific TCR breadth and depth rose after two AZD1222 doses.

In the case of this clone: The target antigen is unknown.

Some clones are missing from TCRdb's copy, which holds only in-frame ones; the method was immunoSEQ multiplex PCR. The sample includes 130,000 or so clones, 70% to 90% seen only once; the top ten take about 8.5%. The germline V and J ends were trimmed by 1 base and 4 bases, with 5 bases remaining between them. CDR3 length: 14 residues. Per the germline V gene, CDR1 is LNHDA and CDR2 is SQIVND (reference sequence). The receptor was isolated from an adult in good health. The rearrangement links TRBV19 to TRBJ1-6; tentative D call: TRBD1 (5 bases). Sequences were derived from peripheral blood, sampled on day 0 of AZD1222 vaccination. CDR3 protein: CASSIGQYNSPLHF. CDR3 DNA sequence: TGTGCCAGTAGTATAGGACAGTATAATTCACCCCTCCACTTT.